The sequence of this TCR beta chain was determined in a study of molecular identifiers for immune sequencing clone quantification. Study-wide context: Five aliquots were made in replicates from the RNA of about 20,000 or 100,000 naive CD8 cells, and four were sequenced. Study-wide results and caveats: Barcodes shared by identical TCR molecules could lead to underestimated sizes of highly expanded clones. Spiked Jurkat TCR RNA from one cell was reportedly detectable among roughly 910,000 naive cells.

Germline CDR1 is SGHTA and CDR2 is FQGNSA. The CDR3 is made up of 13 amino acids. V dropped 3 bases and J dropped 14; count of bases not matched to a gene: 10. Making the bulk TCR libraries relied on previously described methods and listed TCR primers. TCRdb analysed the PCR reads with MiXCR anew, one entry per CDR3 protein. The table lists approximately 590,000 distinct CDR3 sequences, 25% of them singletons. This clonotype was detected ten times or more. Its antigen is still unknown. This receptor was taken from a human donor in good health. Some libraries in this study had Jurkat cell RNA spiked in. The gene calls are TRBV7-2 and TRBJ2-4, with TRBD1 identical over 7 bases. The sample taken for sequencing was naive CD8+ T cells from blood, with Jurkat cell RNA spiked in. Subset denoted: FACS-sorted CD8+CD4-CCR7+CD45RA+ naive T cells. CDR3 residues: CASSLAPGQAKYF. The CDR3 DNA reads TGTGCCAGCAGCTTGGCCCCCGGACAGGCCAAGTACTTC.